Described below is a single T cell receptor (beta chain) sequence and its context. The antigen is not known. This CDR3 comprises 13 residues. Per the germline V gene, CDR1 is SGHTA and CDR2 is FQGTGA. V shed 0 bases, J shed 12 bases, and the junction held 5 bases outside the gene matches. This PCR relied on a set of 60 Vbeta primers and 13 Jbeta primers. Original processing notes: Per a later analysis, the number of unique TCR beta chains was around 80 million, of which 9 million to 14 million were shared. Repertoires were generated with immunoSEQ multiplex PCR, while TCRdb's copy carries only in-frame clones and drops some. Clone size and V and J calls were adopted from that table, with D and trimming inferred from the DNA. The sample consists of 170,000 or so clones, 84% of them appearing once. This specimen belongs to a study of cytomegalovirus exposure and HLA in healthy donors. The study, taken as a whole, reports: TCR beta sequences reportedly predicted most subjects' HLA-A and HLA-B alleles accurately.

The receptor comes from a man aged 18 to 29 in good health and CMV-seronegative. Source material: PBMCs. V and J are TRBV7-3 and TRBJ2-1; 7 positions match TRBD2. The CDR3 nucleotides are TGTGCCAGCAGCTTAACCGGCCAGCGGGGGCAGTTCTTC. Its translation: CASSLTGQRGQFF.